The clone carrying this T cell receptor (beta chain) has only one observation. The source of the sample is a study of blood T cell repertoires in COVID-19. At the level of the study: The study drew acute and convalescent COVID-19 samples from the United States, Italy and Spain. PBMCs, B-cell-depleted T cells, or T cells were the source of the cDNA or gDNA that made up the material.

V lost 2 bases to trimming and J lost 5 bases, with 13 bases between them. The CDR3 contains 15 residues. Germline V lookup: CDR1 SGHDT, CDR2 YYEEEE. Authors' processing steps: Scientists estimated how many nucleated cells there were by amplifying reference gene primers. Clones were sequenced by immunoSEQ multiplex PCR, and TCRdb holds only the in-frame ones, with some missing. The DNA was the basis for D and trimming; V, J and clone size are from that table. Of about 68,000 clones listed, roughly 89% are singletons. The origin of this receptor is a man in his fifties or sixties with active COVID-19. The sample taken for sequencing was peripheral blood. The rearrangement uses TRBV5-6 and TRBJ1-4; D possibly corresponds to TRBD1 (5 bases). DNA for the CDR3: TGTGCCAGCAGCTTTATTGGGGCGGTGAATGAAAAACTGTTTTTT. As protein: CASSFIGAVNEKLFF. Based on the CDR3 plus reference TRBV5-6 and TRBJ1-4, the full variable domain is DAGVTQSPTHLIKTRGQQVTLRCSPKSGHDTVSWYQQALGQGPQFIFQYYEEEERQRGNFPDRFSGHQFPNYSSELNVNALLLGDSALYLCASSFIGAVNEKLFFGSGTQLSVL.